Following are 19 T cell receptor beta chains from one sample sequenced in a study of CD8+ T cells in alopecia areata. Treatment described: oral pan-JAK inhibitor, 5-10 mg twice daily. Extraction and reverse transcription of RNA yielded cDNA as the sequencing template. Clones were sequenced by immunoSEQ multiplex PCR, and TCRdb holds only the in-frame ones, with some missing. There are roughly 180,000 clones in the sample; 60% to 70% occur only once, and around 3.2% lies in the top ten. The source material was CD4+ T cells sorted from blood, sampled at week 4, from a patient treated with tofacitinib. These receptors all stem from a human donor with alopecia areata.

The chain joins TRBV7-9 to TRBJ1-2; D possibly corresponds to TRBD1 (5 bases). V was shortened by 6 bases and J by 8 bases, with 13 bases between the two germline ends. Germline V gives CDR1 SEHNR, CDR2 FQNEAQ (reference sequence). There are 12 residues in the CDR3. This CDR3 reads CASRQGGNGYTF. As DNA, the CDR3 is TGTGCCAGCAGGCAGGGCGGTAACGGCTACACCTTC.

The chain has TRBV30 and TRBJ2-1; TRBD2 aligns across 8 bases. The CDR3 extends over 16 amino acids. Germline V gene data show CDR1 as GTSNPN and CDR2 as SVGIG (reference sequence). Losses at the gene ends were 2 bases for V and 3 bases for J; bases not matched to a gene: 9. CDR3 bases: TGTGCCTGGAGTCCCCCTTCGGGACTAGTCTACAATGAGCAGTTCTTC. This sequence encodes CAWSPPSGLVYNEQFF.

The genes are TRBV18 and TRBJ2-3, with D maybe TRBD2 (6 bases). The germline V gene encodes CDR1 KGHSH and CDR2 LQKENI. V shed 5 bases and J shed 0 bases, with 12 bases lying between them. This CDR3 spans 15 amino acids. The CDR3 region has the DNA TGTGCCAGCTCAGCACTAGCAACTAGCACAGATACGCAGTATTTT. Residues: CASSALATSTDTQYF.

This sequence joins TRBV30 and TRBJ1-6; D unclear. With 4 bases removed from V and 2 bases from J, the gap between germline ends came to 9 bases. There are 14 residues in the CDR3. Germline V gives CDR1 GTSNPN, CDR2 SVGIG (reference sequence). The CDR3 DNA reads TGTGCCTGGATAGGGAGGACCTATAATTCACCCCTCCACTTT. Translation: CAWIGRTYNSPLHF.

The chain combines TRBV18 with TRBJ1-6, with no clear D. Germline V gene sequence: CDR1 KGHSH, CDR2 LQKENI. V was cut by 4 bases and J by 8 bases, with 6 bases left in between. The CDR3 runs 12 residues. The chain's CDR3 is CASSLRDSPLHF. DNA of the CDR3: TGTGCCAGCTCACTCCGGGATTCACCCCTCCACTTT.

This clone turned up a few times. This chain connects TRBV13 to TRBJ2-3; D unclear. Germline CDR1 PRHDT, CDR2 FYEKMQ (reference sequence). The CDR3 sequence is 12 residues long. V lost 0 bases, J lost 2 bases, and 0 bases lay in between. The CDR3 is CASSLGTDTQYF. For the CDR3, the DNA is TGTGCCAGCAGCTTAGGCACAGATACGCAGTATTTT.

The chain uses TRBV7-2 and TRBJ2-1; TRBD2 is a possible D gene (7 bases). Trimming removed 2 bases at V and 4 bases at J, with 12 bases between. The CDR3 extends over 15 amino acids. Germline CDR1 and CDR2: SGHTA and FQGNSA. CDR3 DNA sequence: TGTGCCAGCAGCTTACGAGGGGGGGGATACAATGAGCAGTTCTTC. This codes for CASSLRGGGYNEQFF.

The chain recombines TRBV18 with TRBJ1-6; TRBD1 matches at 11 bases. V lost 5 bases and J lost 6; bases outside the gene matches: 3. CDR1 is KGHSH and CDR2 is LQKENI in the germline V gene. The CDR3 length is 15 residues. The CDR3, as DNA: TGTGCCAGCTCATCGGGGACAGGGGGTAATTCACCCCTCCACTTT. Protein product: CASSSGTGGNSPLHF. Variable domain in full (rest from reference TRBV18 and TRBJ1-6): NAGVMQNPRHLVRRRGQEARLRCSPMKGHSHVYWYRQLPEEGLKFMVYLQKENIIDESGMPKERFSAEFPKEGPSILRIQQVVRGDSAAYFCASSSGTGGNSPLHFGNGTRLTVT.

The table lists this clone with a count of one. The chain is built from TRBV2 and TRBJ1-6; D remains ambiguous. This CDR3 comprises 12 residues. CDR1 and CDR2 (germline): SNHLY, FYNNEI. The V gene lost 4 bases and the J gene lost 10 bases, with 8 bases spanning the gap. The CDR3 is CASSGVYSPLHF. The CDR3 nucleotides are TGTGCCAGCAGTGGGGTTTACTCACCCCTCCACTTT.

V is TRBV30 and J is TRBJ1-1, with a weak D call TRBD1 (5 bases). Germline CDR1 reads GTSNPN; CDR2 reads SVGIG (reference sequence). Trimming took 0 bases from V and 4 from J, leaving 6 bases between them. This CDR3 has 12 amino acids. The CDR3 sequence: CAWSVTGTEAFF. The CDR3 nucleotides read TGTGCCTGGAGTGTTACAGGCACTGAAGCTTTCTTT.

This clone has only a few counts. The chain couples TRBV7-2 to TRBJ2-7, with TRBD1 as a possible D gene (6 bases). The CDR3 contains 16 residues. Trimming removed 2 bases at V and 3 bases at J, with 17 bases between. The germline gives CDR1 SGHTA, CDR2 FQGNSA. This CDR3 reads CASSLMAGEGVYEQYF. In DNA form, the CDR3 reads TGTGCCAGCAGCTTAATGGCAGGGGAAGGAGTCTACGAGCAGTACTTC.

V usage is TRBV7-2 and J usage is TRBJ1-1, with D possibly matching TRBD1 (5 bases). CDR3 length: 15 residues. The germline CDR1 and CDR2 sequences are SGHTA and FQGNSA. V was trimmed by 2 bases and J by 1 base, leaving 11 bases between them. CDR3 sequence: CASSLSGTANTEAFF. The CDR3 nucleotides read TGTGCCAGCAGCTTATCTGGGACGGCGAACACTGAAGCTTTCTTT.

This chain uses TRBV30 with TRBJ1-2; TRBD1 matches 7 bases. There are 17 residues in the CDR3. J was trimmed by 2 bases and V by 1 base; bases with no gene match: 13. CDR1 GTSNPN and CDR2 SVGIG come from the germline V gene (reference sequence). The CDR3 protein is CAWSGYNGQVLNYGYTF. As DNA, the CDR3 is TGTGCCTGGAGTGGATACAACGGACAGGTCTTAAACTATGGCTACACCTTC.

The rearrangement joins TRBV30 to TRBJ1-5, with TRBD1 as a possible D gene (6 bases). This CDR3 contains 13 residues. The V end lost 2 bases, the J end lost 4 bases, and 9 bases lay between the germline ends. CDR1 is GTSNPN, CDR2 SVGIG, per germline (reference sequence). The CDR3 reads CAWSFTGNQPQHF. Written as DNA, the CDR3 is TGTGCCTGGAGTTTCACAGGGAATCAGCCCCAGCATTTT.

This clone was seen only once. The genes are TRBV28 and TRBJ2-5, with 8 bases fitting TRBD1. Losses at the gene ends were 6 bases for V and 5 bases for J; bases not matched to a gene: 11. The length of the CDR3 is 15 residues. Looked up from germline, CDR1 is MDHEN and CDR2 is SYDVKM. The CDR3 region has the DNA TGTGCCAGCAGCCCCCTTGGACAGGGCCAGGAGACCCAGTACTTC. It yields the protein CASSPLGQGQETQYF.

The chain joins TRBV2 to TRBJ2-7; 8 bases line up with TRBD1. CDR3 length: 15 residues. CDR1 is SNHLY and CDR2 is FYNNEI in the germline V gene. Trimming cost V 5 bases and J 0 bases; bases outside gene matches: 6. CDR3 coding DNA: TGTGCCAGCAGTATGGGACAGGCGATCTCCTACGAGCAGTACTTC. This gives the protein CASSMGQAISYEQYF.

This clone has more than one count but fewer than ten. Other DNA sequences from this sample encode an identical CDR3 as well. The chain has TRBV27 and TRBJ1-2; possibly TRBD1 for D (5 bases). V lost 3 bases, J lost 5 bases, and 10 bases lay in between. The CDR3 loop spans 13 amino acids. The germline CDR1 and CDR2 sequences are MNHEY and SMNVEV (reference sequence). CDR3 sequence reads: CASSFRGEYGYTF. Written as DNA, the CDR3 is TGTGCCAGCAGTTTCCGAGGGGAGTATGGCTACACCTTC.

CDR3: CASSAGLAGGRAKNIQYF. The CDR3 nucleotides read TGCGCCAGCAGCGCGGGACTAGCGGGGGGGCGAGCCAAAAACATTCAGTACTTC. The genes are TRBV4-1 and TRBJ2-4; the match to TRBD2 covers 16 bases. The J segment lost 0 bases and the V segment lost 5 bases, leaving 4 bases of the junction unmatched. The V gene's germline CDR1 is MGHRA and CDR2 YSYEKL. The CDR3 covers 18 residues.

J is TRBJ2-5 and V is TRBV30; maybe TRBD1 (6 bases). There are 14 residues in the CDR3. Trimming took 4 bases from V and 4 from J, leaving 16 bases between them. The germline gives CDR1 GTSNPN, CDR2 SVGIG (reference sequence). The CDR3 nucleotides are TGTGCCTGGATTCCCAAGGGGGTTTCAGAGACCCAGTACTTC. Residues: CAWIPKGVSETQYF.